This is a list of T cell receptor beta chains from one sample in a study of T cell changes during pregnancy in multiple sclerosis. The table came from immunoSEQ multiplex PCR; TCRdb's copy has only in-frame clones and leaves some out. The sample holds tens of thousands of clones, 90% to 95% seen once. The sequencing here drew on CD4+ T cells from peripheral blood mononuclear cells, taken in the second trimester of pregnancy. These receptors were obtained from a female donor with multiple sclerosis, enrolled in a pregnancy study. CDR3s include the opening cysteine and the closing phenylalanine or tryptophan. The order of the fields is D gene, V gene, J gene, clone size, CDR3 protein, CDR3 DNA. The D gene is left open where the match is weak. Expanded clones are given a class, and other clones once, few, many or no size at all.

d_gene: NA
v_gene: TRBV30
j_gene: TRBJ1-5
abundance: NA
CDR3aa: CAWSPGANQPQHF
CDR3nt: TGTGCCTGGAGTCCAGGGGCCAATCAGCCCCAGCATTTT

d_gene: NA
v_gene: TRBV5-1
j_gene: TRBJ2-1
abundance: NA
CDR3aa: CASSPFGGAIRNEQFF
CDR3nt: TGCGCCAGCAGCCCCTTTGGGGGGGCGATTAGGAATGAGCAGTTCTTC

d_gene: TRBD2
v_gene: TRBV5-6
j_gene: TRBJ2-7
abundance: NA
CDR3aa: CASSRTSGGKYYEQYF
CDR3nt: TGTGCCAGCAGTCGGACTAGCGGGGGGAAATACTACGAGCAGTACTTC

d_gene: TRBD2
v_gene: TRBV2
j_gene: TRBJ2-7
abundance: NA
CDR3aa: CASIGLESAEQYF
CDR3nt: TGTGCCAGCATAGGACTAGAGTCGGCCGAGCAGTACTTC

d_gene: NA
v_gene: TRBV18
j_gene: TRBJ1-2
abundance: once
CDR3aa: CASSPQGGRLDGYTF
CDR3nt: TGTGCCAGCTCACCCCAGGGAGGGAGGCTAGATGGCTACACCTTC

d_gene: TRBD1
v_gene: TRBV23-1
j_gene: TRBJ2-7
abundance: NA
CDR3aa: CASSPLEERGPEQYF
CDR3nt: TGCGCCAGCAGTCCCTTGGAGGAAAGGGGGCCCGAGCAGTACTTC

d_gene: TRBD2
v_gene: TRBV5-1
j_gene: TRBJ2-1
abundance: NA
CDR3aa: CASSLVLAGGLNEQFF
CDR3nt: TGCGCCAGCAGCTTGGTACTAGCGGGAGGGTTGAATGAGCAGTTCTTC

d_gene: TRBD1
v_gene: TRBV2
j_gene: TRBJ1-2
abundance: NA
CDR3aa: CASSEQGVEYGYTF
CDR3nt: TGTGCCAGCAGCGAACAGGGGGTAGAGTATGGCTACACCTTC

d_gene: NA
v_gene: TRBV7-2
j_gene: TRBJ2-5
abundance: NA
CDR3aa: CASSLQGLGETQYF
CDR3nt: TGTGCCAGCAGCTTACAGGGATTAGGAGAGACCCAGTACTTC

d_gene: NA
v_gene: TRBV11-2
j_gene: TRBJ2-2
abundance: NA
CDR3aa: CASSQVFTGTGELFF
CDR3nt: TGTGCCAGCAGCCAAGTATTTACAGGGACCGGGGAGCTGTTTTTT

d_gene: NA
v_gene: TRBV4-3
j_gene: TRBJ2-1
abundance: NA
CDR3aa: CASSQQESGNYNEQFF
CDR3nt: TGCGCCAGCAGCCAACAAGAATCGGGGAACTACAATGAGCAGTTCTTC

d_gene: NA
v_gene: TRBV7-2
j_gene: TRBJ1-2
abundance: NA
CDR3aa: CASSFYLDGHLGYTF
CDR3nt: TGTGCCAGCAGCTTCTACCTGGATGGGCACCTTGGCTACACCTTC

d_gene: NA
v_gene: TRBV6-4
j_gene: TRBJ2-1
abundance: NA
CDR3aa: CASSDEASSYNEQFF
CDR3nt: TGTGCCAGCAGTGACGAGGCTAGCTCCTACAATGAGCAGTTCTTC

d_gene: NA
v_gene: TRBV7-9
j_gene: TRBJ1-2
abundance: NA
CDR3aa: CASSLGRGYTF
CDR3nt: TGTGCCAGCAGCTTAGGCCGGGGCTACACCTTC

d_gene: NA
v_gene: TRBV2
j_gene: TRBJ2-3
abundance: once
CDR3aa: CATRKGRDADTQYF
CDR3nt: TGTGCCACCAGAAAGGGCAGGGATGCAGATACGCAGTATTTT

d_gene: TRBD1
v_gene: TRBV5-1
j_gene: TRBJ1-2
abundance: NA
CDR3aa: CASSADRANYGYTF
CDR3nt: TGCGCCAGCAGCGCGGACAGGGCCAACTATGGCTACACCTTC

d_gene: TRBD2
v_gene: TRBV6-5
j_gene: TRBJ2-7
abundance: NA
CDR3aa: CASSLRPSGSSYEQYF
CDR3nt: TGTGCCAGCAGTTTACGGCCTAGCGGGTCCTCCTACGAGCAGTACTTC

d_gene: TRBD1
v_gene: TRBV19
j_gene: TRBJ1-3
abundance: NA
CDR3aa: CATRMEGQGAGNTIYF
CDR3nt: TGTGCCACGAGGATGGAAGGACAGGGCGCTGGAAACACCATATATTTT